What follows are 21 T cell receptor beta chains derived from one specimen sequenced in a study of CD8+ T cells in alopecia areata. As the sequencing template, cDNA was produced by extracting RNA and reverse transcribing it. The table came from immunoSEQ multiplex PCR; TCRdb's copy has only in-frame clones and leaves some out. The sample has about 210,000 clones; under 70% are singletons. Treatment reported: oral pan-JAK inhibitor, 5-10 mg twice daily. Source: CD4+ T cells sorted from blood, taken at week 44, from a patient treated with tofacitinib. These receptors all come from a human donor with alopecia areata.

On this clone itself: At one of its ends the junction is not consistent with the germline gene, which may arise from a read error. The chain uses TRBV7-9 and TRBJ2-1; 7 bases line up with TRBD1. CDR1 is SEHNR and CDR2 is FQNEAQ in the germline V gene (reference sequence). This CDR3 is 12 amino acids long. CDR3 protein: CLSGRGSDEQFF. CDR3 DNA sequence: TGCCTTAGTGGCAGGGGGTCGGATGAGCAGTTCTTC.

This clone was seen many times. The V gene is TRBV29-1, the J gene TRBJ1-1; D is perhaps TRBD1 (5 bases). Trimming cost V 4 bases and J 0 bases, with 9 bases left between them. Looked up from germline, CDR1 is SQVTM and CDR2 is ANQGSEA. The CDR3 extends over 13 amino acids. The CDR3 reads CSVVGRVNTEAFF. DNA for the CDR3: TGCAGCGTTGTGGGCAGGGTGAACACTGAAGCTTTCTTT.

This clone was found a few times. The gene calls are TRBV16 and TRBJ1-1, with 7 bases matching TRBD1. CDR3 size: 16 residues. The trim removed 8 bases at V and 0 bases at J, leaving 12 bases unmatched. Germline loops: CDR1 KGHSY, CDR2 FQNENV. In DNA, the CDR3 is TGTGCCAGCGGAAAACAGGGAGGGGGCATGAACACTGAAGCTTTCTTT. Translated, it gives CASGKQGGGMNTEAFF.

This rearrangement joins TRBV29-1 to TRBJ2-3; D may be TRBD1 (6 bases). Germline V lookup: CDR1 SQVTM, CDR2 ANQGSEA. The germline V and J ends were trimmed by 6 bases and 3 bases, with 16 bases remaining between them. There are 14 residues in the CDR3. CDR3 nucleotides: TGCAGCGTCGCAAAGGGGGTACAAACAGATACGCAGTATTTT. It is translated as CSVAKGVQTDTQYF.

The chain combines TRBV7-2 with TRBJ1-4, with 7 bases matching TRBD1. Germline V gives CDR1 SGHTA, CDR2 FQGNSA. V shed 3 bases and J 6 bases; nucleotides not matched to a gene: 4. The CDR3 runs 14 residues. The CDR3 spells CASSFVGTDEKLFF. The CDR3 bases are TGTGCCAGCAGCTTCGTCGGGACAGATGAAAAACTGTTTTTT.

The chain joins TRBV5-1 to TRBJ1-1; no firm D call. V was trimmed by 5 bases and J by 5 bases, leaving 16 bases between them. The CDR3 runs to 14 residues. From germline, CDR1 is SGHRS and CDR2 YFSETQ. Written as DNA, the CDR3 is TGCGCCAGCAGTAAGGTCGTGGTGGGGACTGAAGCTTTCTTT. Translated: CASSKVVVGTEAFF.

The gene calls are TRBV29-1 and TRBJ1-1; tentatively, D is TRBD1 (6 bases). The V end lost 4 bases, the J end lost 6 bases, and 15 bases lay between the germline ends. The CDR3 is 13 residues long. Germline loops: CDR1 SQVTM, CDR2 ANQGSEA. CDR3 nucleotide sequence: TGCAGCGTTGTGTCAATCAGGGGCTCTGAAGCTTTCTTT. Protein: CSVVSIRGSEAFF. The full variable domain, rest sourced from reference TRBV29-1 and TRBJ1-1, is SAVISQKPSRDICQRGTSLTIQCQVDSQVTMMFWYRQQPGQSLTLIATANQGSEATYESGFVIDKFPISRPNLTFSTLTVSNMSPEDSSIYLCSVVSIRGSEAFFGQGTRLTVV.

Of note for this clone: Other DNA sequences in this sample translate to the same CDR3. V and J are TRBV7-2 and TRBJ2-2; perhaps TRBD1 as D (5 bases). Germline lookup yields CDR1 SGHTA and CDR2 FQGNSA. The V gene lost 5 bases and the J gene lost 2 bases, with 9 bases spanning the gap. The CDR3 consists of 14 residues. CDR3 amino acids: CASSPQGNTGELFF. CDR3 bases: TGTGCCAGCAGCCCGCAGGGAAACACCGGGGAGCTGTTTTTT. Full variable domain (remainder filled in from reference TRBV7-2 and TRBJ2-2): GAGVSQSPSNKVTEKGKDVELRCDPISGHTALYWYRQSLGQGLEFLIYFQGNSAPDKSGLPSDRFSAERTGGSVSTLTIQRTQQEDSAVYLCASSPQGNTGELFFGEGSRLTVL.

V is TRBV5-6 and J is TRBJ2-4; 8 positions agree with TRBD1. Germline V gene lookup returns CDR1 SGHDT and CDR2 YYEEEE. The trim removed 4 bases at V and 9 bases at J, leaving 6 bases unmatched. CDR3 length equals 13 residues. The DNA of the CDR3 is TGTGCCAGCAGCAGGGACAGGCTAGGCATTCAGTACTTC. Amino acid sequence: CASSRDRLGIQYF.

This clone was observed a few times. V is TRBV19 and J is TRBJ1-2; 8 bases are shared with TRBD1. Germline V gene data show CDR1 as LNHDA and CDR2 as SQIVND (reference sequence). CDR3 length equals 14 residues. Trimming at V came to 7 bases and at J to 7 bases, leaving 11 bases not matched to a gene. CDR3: CASMDRAGVGGYTF. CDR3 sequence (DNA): TGTGCCAGTATGGACAGGGCCGGAGTGGGTGGCTACACCTTC.

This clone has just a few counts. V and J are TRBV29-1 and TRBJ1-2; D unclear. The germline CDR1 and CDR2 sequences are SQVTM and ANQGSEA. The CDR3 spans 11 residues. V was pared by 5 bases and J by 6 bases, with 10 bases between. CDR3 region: CSVFDPDGYTF. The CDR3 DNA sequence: TGCAGCGTTTTCGATCCGGATGGCTACACCTTC.

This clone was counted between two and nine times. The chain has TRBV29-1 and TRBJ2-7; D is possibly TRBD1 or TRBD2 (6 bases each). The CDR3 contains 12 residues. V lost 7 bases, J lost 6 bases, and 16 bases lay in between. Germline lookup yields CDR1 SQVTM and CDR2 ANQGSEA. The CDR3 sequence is CSARTGRSEQYF. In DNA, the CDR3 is TGCAGCGCCCGCACAGGGAGGAGCGAGCAGTACTTC.

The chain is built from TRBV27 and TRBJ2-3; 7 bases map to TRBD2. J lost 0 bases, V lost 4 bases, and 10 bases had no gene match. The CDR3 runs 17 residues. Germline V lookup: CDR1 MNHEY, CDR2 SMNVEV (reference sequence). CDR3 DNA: TGTGCCAGCAGTTCGCTCCCGACTAGCACTAGCACAGATACGCAGTATTTT. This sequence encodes CASSSLPTSTSTDTQYF.

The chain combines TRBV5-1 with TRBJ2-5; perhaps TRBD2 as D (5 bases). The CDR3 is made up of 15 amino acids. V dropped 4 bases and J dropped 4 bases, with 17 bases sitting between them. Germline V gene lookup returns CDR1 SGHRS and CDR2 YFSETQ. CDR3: CASSPEDVLRETQYF. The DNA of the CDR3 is TGCGCCAGCAGCCCGGAGGACGTTTTGCGAGAGACCCAGTACTTC.

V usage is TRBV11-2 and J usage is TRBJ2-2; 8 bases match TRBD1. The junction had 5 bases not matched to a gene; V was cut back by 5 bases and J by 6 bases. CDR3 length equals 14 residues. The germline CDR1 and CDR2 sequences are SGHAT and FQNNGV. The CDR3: CASSHRTGPGELFF. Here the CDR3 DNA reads TGTGCCAGCAGCCATCGGACAGGGCCCGGGGAGCTGTTTTTT.

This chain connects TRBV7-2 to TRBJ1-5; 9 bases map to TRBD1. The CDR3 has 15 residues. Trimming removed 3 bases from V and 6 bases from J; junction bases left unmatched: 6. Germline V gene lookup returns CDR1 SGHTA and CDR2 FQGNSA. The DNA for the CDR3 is TGTGCCAGCAGCTTGGGACAGGGTCTTGGTCAGCCCCAGCATTTT. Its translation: CASSLGQGLGQPQHF. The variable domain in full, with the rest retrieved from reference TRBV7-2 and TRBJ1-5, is GAGVSQSPSNKVTEKGKDVELRCDPISGHTALYWYRQSLGQGLEFLIYFQGNSAPDKSGLPSDRFSAERTGGSVSTLTIQRTQQEDSAVYLCASSLGQGLGQPQHFGDGTRLSIL.

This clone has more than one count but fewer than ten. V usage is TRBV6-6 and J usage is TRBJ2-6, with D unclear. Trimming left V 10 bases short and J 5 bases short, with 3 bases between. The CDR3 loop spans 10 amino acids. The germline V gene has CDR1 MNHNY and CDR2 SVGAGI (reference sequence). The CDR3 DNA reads TGTGCCACCAGGGCCAACGTCCTGACTTTC. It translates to CATRANVLTF.

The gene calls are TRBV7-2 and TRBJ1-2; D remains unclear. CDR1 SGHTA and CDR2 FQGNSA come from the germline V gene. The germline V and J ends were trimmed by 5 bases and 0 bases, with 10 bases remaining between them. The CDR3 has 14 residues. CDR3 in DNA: TGTGCCAGCAGCCCCGGGGAATCTAACTATGGCTACACCTTC. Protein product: CASSPGESNYGYTF.

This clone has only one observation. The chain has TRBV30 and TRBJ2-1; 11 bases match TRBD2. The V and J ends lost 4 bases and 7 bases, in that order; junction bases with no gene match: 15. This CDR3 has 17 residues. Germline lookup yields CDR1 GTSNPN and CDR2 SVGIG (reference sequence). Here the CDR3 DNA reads TGTGCCTGGACCTCAACTCAACTAGCGGGGGTAGAAAATGAGCAGTTCTTC. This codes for CAWTSTQLAGVENEQFF.

CDR3 nucleotide sequence: TGTGCTAGTGGGGACAGCCAATATAATTCACCCCTCCACTTT. Amino acid sequence: CASGDSQYNSPLHF. This chain joins TRBV12-5 and TRBJ1-6; D might be TRBD1 (6 bases). In germline, CDR1 is LGHNT, CDR2 FRNRAP. The V gene lost 6 bases and the J gene lost 4 bases, with 10 bases spanning the gap. This CDR3 is built from 14 residues.

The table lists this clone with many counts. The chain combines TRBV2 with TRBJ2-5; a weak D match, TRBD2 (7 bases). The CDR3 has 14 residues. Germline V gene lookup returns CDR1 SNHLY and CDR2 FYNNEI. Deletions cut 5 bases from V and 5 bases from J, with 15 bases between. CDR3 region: CASSREGEGETQYF. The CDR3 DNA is TGTGCCAGCAGTCGAGAGGGGGAGGGTGAGACCCAGTACTTC.